This is a list of T cell receptor beta chains from one sample in a study of T cell changes during pregnancy in multiple sclerosis. The data were produced by immunoSEQ multiplex PCR, yet TCRdb's version contains in-frame clones alone and is incomplete. The sample yields tens of thousands of clones, roughly nine tenths seen once. Sequencing was performed on peripheral blood, taken before pregnancy. Receptor source: a female donor with multiple sclerosis, enrolled in a pregnancy study. The CDR3 runs from the conserved cysteine through the conserved F or W. A D gene is named only where the DNA matches it firmly. The size field is filled for only some rows; it gives once, few, many or a size class.

cdr3_aa cdr3_nt d_call v_call clone_size j_call
CAWSVSGGNTIYF TGTGCCTGGAGTGTCTCGGGTGGAAACACCATATATTTT NA TRBV30 NA TRBJ1-3
CASSFGSYTDTQYF TGTGCCAGCAGCTTCGGGTCGTACACAGATACGCAGTATTTT NA TRBV7-3 NA TRBJ2-3
CASSLGSQGEEAFF TGTGCCAGCAGCTTGGGATCGCAGGGGGAAGAAGCTTTCTTT TRBD1 TRBV7-9 NA TRBJ1-1
CASSYDWSSYNSPLHF TGTGCCAGCAGTTACGACTGGAGCTCCTATAATTCACCCCTCCACTTT NA TRBV6-6 NA TRBJ1-6
CASSLGGTISTDTQYF TGTGCCAGCAGCTTAGGAGGGACTATTAGCACAGATACGCAGTATTTT TRBD2 TRBV11-2 NA TRBJ2-3
CASIKTGQGEKLFF TGTGCCAGCATTAAGACAGGGCAAGGTGAAAAACTGTTTTTT TRBD1 TRBV2 few TRBJ1-4
CASSLVGGHTGELFF TGTGCCAGCAGCTTAGTCGGGGGTCACACCGGGGAGCTGTTTTTT NA TRBV7-6 NA TRBJ2-2
CASSRGDTSTNEKLFF TGCGCCAGCAGCCGAGGGGACACATCGACTAATGAAAAACTGTTTTTT NA TRBV4-3 NA TRBJ1-4
CAWTPDRGLEAFF TGTGCCTGGACCCCCGACAGGGGCCTTGAAGCTTTCTTT TRBD1 TRBV30 NA TRBJ1-1
CASSEEDTQYF TGTGCCAGCAGTGAAGAGGATACGCAGTATTTT NA TRBV25-1 NA TRBJ2-3
CASSLGGGGAPRYEQYF TGTGCCAGCAGCTTGGGTGGGGGGGGCGCGCCCCGTTACGAGCAGTACTTC NA TRBV5-4 NA TRBJ2-7
CASSLAGLAGGQSPETQYF TGTGCCAGCAGCTTAGCCGGACTAGCGGGGGGGCAATCTCCAGAGACCCAGTACTTC TRBD2 TRBV7-2 NA TRBJ2-5
CASSLRGSAVGYTF TGTGCCAGCAGCTTGCGCGGTTCGGCCGTAGGCTACACCTTC NA TRBV5-4 NA TRBJ1-2
CASSPRTGSLAKNIQYF TGTGCCAGCAGCCCAAGGACAGGGTCTTTAGCCAAAAACATTCAGTACTTC TRBD1 TRBV7-8 once TRBJ2-4
CASSARTGNNSPLHF TGTGCCAGCAGCGCCCGGACAGGGAATAATTCACCCCTCCACTTT TRBD1 TRBV7-2 NA TRBJ1-6
CASSQDRGRSGYTF TGCGCCAGCAGCCAAGACAGGGGGCGGTCGGGCTACACCTTC TRBD1 TRBV4-1 NA TRBJ1-2
CASSATGEAGANVLTF TGTGCCAGTAGTGCCACAGGGGAAGCTGGGGCCAACGTCCTGACTTTC TRBD1 TRBV19 NA TRBJ2-6
CATHRGNEQFF TGTGCCACCCATCGGGGCAATGAGCAGTTCTTC NA TRBV19 once TRBJ2-1
CASSQYRGGAEAFF TGTGCCAGCAGCCAGTACAGGGGCGGGGCTGAAGCTTTCTTT TRBD1 TRBV11-2 NA TRBJ1-1
CASSPGQHNGYTF TGTGCCAGCAGCCCCGGACAGCACAATGGCTACACCTTC NA TRBV7-6 NA TRBJ1-2
CASSPAAGAGELFF TGTGCCAGCTCACCAGCTGCAGGGGCCGGGGAGCTGTTTTTT NA TRBV18 NA TRBJ2-2
CSVGTGGKTQYF TGCAGCGTGGGGACTGGAGGGAAGACCCAGTACTTC NA TRBV29-1 NA TRBJ2-5
CASLLASLGGTNTEAFF TGCGCCAGCCTCCTCGCTTCTTTGGGGGGAACAAACACTGAAGCTTTCTTT NA TRBV5-1 NA TRBJ1-1
CASSHPGQGTYEQYF TGTGCCAGCAGCCACCCGGGACAGGGGACCTACGAGCAGTACTTC TRBD1 TRBV7-2 NA TRBJ2-7
CASSHLQGELSGNTIYF TGTGCCAGCAGCCACCTTCAGGGGGAACTCTCTGGAAACACCATATATTTT TRBD1 TRBV4-2 NA TRBJ1-3
CASSVEGGYGYTF TGTGCCAGCAGCGTTGAGGGCGGCTATGGCTACACCTTC NA TRBV9 once TRBJ1-2
CAWRARGRGEKLFF TGTGCCTGGAGGGCCAGGGGGAGAGGTGAAAAACTGTTTTTT TRBD1 TRBV30 NA TRBJ1-4
CASSPLAGRETQYF TGTGCCAGCTCCCCACTAGCGGGGAGAGAGACCCAGTACTTC TRBD2 TRBV18 NA TRBJ2-5
CASRSQGARTEAFF TGTGCCAGCCGATCTCAAGGGGCGCGGACTGAAGCTTTCTTT NA TRBV2 NA TRBJ1-1
CATSRDKGANTGELFF TGTGCCACCAGCAGAGATAAGGGAGCGAACACCGGGGAGCTGTTTTTT NA TRBV15 NA TRBJ2-2
CASTPGLARASTDTQYF TGTGCCAGCACCCCGGGACTAGCTCGTGCTAGCACAGATACGCAGTATTTT TRBD2 TRBV25-1 NA TRBJ2-3
CASSARLQGVDGYTF TGTGCCAGCAGCGCCAGATTACAGGGCGTGGATGGCTACACCTTC NA TRBV9 NA TRBJ1-2
CSVELQERTEAFF TGCAGCGTTGAACTCCAGGAACGGACTGAAGCTTTCTTT NA TRBV29-1 once TRBJ1-1
CASSVTSGGVYEQYF TGTGCCAGCAGTGTCACTAGCGGGGGGGTCTACGAGCAGTACTTC TRBD2 TRBV25-1 NA TRBJ2-7
CAWSPLGGEAFF TGTGCCTGGAGTCCCCTAGGGGGCGAAGCTTTCTTT TRBD1 TRBV30 NA TRBJ1-1
CASGAPRGWEGYGYTF TGTGCTAGTGGTGCCCCTCGGGGTTGGGAGGGCTATGGCTACACCTTC NA TRBV12-5 NA TRBJ1-2
CSVESRGREKLFF TGCAGCGTTGAATCCAGGGGGCGTGAAAAACTGTTTTTT TRBD1 TRBV29-1 NA TRBJ1-4
CASDRIGLYEQYF TGTGCCAGTGACAGGATTGGGTTATACGAGCAGTACTTC NA TRBV6-1 NA TRBJ2-7
CASSLGQGVTEAFF TGTGCCAGCAGCTTAGGACAGGGAGTTACTGAAGCTTTCTTT TRBD1 TRBV7-2 NA TRBJ1-1
CASSASAYTGELFF TGTGCCAGCAGCGCCAGCGCCTACACCGGGGAGCTGTTTTTT NA TRBV9 once TRBJ2-2
CASSLGSNYEQYF TGTGCCAGCAGCTTAGGGAGTAACTACGAGCAGTACTTC NA TRBV7-3 NA TRBJ2-7
CASTPGGGEPPEAFF TGCGCCAGCACCCCGGGGGGGGGCGAACCCCCTGAAGCTTTCTTT NA TRBV5-1 NA TRBJ1-1
CASSVGGLAGFQETQYF TGTGCCAGCAGCGTAGGGGGACTAGCGGGGTTCCAAGAGACCCAGTACTTC TRBD2 TRBV9 NA TRBJ2-5
CSVLGGSDTQYF TGCAGCGTCCTAGGGGGATCAGATACGCAGTATTTT NA TRBV29-1 NA TRBJ2-3
CASSFVPSGGSYEQYF TGTGCCAGCAGCTTTGTCCCTAGCGGGGGATCCTACGAGCAGTACTTC TRBD2 TRBV7-2 NA TRBJ2-7
CASSSKETQYF TGTGCCAGCAGCTCTAAAGAGACCCAGTACTTC NA TRBV13 NA TRBJ2-5
CASSFGDRASYEQYF TGTGCCAGCAGCTTTGGGGACAGGGCATCCTACGAGCAGTACTTC TRBD1 TRBV5-6 NA TRBJ2-7
CASSPSGHTFQETQYF TGTGCCAGCAGCCCTTCTGGACACACATTCCAAGAGACCCAGTACTTC NA TRBV4-2 NA TRBJ2-5
CASSRLGRAASYSSYEQYF TGTGCCAGCAGCCGACTCGGAAGAGCTGCCTCCTATAGCTCCTACGAGCAGTACTTC NA TRBV11-2 NA TRBJ2-7
CASSRSGGHNEQFF TGTGCCAGCAGCCGTAGCGGGGGCCACAATGAGCAGTTCTTC TRBD2 TRBV7-3 NA TRBJ2-1
CASSSDRGRFGNTEAFF TGTGCCAGCAGCTCAGACAGGGGAAGGTTTGGGAACACTGAAGCTTTCTTT NA TRBV21-1 NA TRBJ1-1